A single sample is the source of the 3 T cell receptor beta chains below, sequenced in a study of a mutant IDH1 vaccine in newly diagnosed glioma (dated by TCRdb to the early 2020s). The library was generated by the immunoSEQ multiplex PCR assay. This is the immuneACCESS table as TCRdb keeps it, with only in-frame sequences that have V and J called. A part of the clones is gone; compared with another copy, unresolved V genes explain less than half, and the rest is unexplained. The sample table lists 50,000 to 65,000 clones, 83% of them with a count of one. The ten largest clones represent 3% to 4% of the sample. In the paper's terms, the time point label means: week 47, end of study. Every vaccine dose consisted of 300 ug of a 20-mer mutant IDH1 peptide in Montanide, administered subcutaneously together with topical imiquimod. Their antigens remain unidentified. Sequencing was performed on PBMCs, taken from a glioma patient whose treatment included an IDH1 peptide vaccine. The receptors originated from a woman aged 50 to 65 with glioma.

This clone was observed a handful of times. The chain links TRBV7-9 to TRBJ2-7; TRBD1 matches at 7 bases. The CDR3 has 11 amino acids. Germline CDR1 SEHNR, CDR2 FQNEAQ (reference sequence). Trimming removed 4 bases from V and 8 bases from J; junction bases left unmatched: 2. CDR3 coding DNA: TGTGCCAGCAGCTCACAGGGGAAGCAGTACTTC. It yields the protein CASSSQGKQYF.

The V call is TRBV27, the J call TRBJ2-2; D possibly corresponds to TRBD1 (6 bases). Germline CDR1 and CDR2: MNHEY and SMNVEV (reference sequence). The CDR3 length is 15 residues. V shed 1 base and J shed 6 bases, with 12 bases lying between them. The CDR3 loop reads CASSLWGHLPGELFF. DNA for the CDR3: TGTGCCAGCAGTTTATGGGGACACCTCCCCGGGGAGCTGTTTTTT.

This clone was seen more than once but under ten times. CDR3 in amino acids: CASSPLGTVNTEAFF. Written as DNA, the CDR3 is TGTGCCAGCAGTCCCCTCGGGACTGTGAACACTGAAGCTTTCTTT. This chain connects TRBV27 to TRBJ1-1; maybe TRBD1 (5 bases). V was cut by 5 bases and J by 0 bases, with 13 bases left in between. Germline CDR1 MNHEY, CDR2 SMNVEV (reference sequence). The CDR3 loop spans 15 amino acids.